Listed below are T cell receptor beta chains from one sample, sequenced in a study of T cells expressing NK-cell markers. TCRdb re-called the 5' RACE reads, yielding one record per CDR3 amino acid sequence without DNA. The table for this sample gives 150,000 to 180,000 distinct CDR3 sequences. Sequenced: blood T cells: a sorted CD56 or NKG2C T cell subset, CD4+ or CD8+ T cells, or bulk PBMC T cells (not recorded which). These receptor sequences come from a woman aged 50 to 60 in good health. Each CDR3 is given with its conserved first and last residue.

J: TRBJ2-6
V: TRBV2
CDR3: CASFSWQGGREDDSGANVLTF

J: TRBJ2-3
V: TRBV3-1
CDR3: CASSPYPIGTSPSTDTQYF

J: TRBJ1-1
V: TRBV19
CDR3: CASSIGQGMNTEAFF

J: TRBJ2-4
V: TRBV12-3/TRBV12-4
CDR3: CASSLAGGKNIQYF

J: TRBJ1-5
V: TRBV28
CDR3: CASSVRGSYQPQHF

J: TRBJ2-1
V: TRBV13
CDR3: CASSFRGPNNEQFF

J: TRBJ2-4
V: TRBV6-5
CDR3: CASSEGLGGTIQYF

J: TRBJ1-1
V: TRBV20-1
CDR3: CSAVPWNTEAFF

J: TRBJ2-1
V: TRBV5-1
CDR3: CASSLAWREGMDEQFF

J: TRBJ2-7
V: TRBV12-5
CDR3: CASGWNPWDEQYF

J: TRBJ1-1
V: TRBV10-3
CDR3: CAISDGGPTEAFF

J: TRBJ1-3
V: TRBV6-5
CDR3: CASIEGNTIYF

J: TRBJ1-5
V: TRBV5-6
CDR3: CASSPGGAQPQHF

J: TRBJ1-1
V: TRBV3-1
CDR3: CASRNLRVSNTEAFF

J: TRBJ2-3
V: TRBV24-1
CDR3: CATSDCCDTQYF